This TCR beta chain is drawn from a study of early T cells in non-severe SARS-CoV-2 infection. Study summary: Chains were unpaired, as sequencing was done on bulk RNA from unsorted whole blood. Whole-study results and caveats: Matching results from VDJdb favored anti-spike CD8 responses, leaving private and CD4 specificities undetected.

In its sample, this clonotype was seen a few times. What it binds is not known. Germline assignment: CDR1 SEHNR and CDR2 FQNEAQ (reference sequence). Trimming shortened V by 3 bases and J by 2 bases, and 11 bases separated the two germline ends. The CDR3 totals 15 residues. Researchers tagged individual cDNA molecules with unique molecular identifiers. TCRdb fed the 5' RACE reads into MiXCR, producing one record per CDR3 protein. Among tens of thousands of distinct CDR3 sequences, around 12% were seen once, and the ten largest hold approximately 5%. The rearrangement links TRBV7-9 to TRBJ2-1; perhaps TRBD2 as D (5 bases). The sample comprised whole blood. The TCR originated in an adult who was a healthcare worker with PCR-confirmed SARS-CoV-2 infection or an uninfected control (not recorded which). The DNA for the CDR3 is TGTGCCAGCAGCTTGGAGGCTATTGCCTACAATGAGCAGTTCTTC. As protein: CASSLEAIAYNEQFF.